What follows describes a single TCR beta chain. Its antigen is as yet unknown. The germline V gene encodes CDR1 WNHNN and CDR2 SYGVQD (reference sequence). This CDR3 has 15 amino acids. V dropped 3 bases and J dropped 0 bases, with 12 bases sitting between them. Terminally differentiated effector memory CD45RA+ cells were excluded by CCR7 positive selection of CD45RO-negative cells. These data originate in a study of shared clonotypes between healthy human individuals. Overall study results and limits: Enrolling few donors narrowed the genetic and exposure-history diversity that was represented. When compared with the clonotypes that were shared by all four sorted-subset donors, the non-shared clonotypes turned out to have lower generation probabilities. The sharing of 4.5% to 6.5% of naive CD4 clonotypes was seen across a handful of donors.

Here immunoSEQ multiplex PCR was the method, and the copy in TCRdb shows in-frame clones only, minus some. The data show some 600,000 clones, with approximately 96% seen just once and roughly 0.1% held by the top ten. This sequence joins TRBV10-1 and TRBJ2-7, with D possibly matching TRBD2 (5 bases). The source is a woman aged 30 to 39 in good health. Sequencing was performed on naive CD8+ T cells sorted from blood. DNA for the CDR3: TGCGCCAGCAGTGATTTCGGGGAAAGCTCCTACGAGCAGTACTTC. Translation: CASSDFGESSYEQYF.